One sample yielded the 28 T cell receptor beta chains listed below, sequenced in a study of T cell changes during pregnancy in multiple sclerosis. Produced via immunoSEQ multiplex PCR; TCRdb's table is partial and in-frame only. Found here are approximately 38,000 clones, 90% to 95% of them singletons; the top ten hold about 5.9%. This specimen consisted of CD8+ T cells from peripheral blood mononuclear cells, obtained in the second trimester of pregnancy. These receptors were obtained from a female donor with multiple sclerosis, enrolled in a pregnancy study.

The chain is built from TRBV5-1 and TRBJ1-1, with 7 bases that match TRBD1. The CDR3 runs 15 residues. Trimming at V came to 4 bases and at J to 2 bases, leaving 8 bases not matched to a gene. Per the germline V gene, CDR1 is SGHRS and CDR2 is YFSETQ. The CDR3 nucleotides read TGCGCCAGCAGCCCTAGACAGGGATTAAACACTGAAGCTTTCTTT. This codes for CASSPRQGLNTEAFF.

The chain employs TRBV5-1 and TRBJ2-7; TRBD1 aligns across 11 bases. The J segment lost 0 bases and the V segment lost 4 bases, leaving 6 bases of the junction unmatched. There are 16 residues in the CDR3. Germline V gives CDR1 SGHRS, CDR2 YFSETQ. The CDR3 region has the DNA TGCGCCAGCAGCCCGGGACAGGGGGAGATCTCCTACGAGCAGTACTTC. Translation: CASSPGQGEISYEQYF.

A single count supports this clone. The rearrangement links TRBV7-8 to TRBJ2-7; possibly TRBD1 for D (6 bases). CDR3 length: 14 residues. Deletions cut 5 bases from V and 3 bases from J, with 14 bases between. Germline values: CDR1 SGHVS, CDR2 FQNEAQ. CDR3 bases: TGTGCCAGCAGCCCCCGGGACAAATACTACGAGCAGTACTTC. As protein: CASSPRDKYYEQYF. Full variable domain (rest looked up from reference TRBV7-8 and TRBJ2-7): GAGVSQSPRYKVAKRGQDVALRCDPISGHVSLFWYQQALGQGPEFLTYFQNEAQLDKSGLPSDRFFAERPEGSVSTLKIQRTQQEDSAVYLCASSPRDKYYEQYFGPGTRLTVT.

J is TRBJ2-7 and V is TRBV13, with 9 bases aligning to TRBD1. CDR1 is PRHDT and CDR2 is FYEKMQ in the germline V gene (reference sequence). The junction had 6 bases not matched to a gene; V was cut back by 1 base and J by 2 bases. The CDR3 length is 16 residues. For the CDR3, the DNA is TGTGCCAGCAGCTTAGATTTGGGACAGGGAACCTACGAGCAGTACTTC. Its protein is CASSLDLGQGTYEQYF.

Here the CDR3 DNA reads TGTGCCAGCAGCCAACAACCCCTTAACTCCAATGAGCAGTTCTTC. Its protein product is CASSQQPLNSNEQFF. The genes are TRBV14 and TRBJ2-1, with no clear D. The CDR3 is made up of 15 amino acids. V lost 2 bases, J lost 6 bases, and 14 bases lay in between. Germline CDR1 SGHDN, CDR2 FVKESK.

The rearrangement joins TRBV5-1 to TRBJ2-1, with 16 bases that match TRBD2. V dropped 4 bases and J dropped 7; count of bases not matched to a gene: 8. The CDR3 sequence is 17 residues long. In germline, CDR1 is SGHRS, CDR2 YFSETQ. CDR3 sequence (DNA): TGCGCCAGCAGCCAGGGACTAGCGGGAGGGCGAGGTAATGAGCAGTTCTTC. It codes for CASSQGLAGGRGNEQFF.

The rearrangement links TRBV27 to TRBJ2-7; D not certain. The CDR3 covers 11 residues. The germline V gene has CDR1 MNHEY and CDR2 SMNVEV (reference sequence). Trimming stripped 3 bases from V and 7 bases from J, with 7 bases between. The CDR3 nucleotides read TGTGCCAGCAGTTTCGGTGTGGAGCAGTACTTC. Amino acid sequence: CASSFGVEQYF.

The V and J genes are TRBV18 and TRBJ2-5; D is possibly TRBD1 (6 bases). The CDR3 totals 16 residues. Trimming took 0 bases from V and 1 from J, leaving 12 bases between them. CDR1 is KGHSH and CDR2 is LQKENI in the germline V gene. The CDR3 loop is CASSPPGAGLQETQYF. CDR3 nucleotide sequence: TGTGCCAGCTCACCACCGGGGGCGGGTCTCCAAGAGACCCAGTACTTC.

The V call is TRBV6-6, the J call TRBJ2-1; D gene uncertain. Trimming shortened V by 0 bases and J by 8 bases, and 8 bases separated the two germline ends. This CDR3 contains 13 residues. Germline CDR1 reads MNHNY; CDR2 reads SVGAGI (reference sequence). CDR3 in amino acids: CASSYSVFYEQFF. The CDR3 nucleotides are TGTGCCAGCAGTTACTCCGTTTTTTATGAGCAGTTCTTC.

The chain employs TRBV29-1 and TRBJ2-7; D possibly corresponds to TRBD2 (5 bases). Germline CDR1 and CDR2: SQVTM and ANQGSEA. There are 13 residues in the CDR3. The V end was cut by 6 bases, the J end by 5 bases, with 17 bases between. The CDR3 loop is CSVETTREHEQYF. The CDR3 coding sequence is TGCAGCGTGGAGACTACTCGGGAACACGAGCAGTACTTC.

The gene calls are TRBV19 and TRBJ2-7; D remains unclear. V lost 4 bases and J 4 bases, leaving 17 bases between the germline ends. Germline CDR1 is LNHDA and CDR2 is SQIVND (reference sequence). The CDR3 runs to 15 residues. CDR3: CASSTSGDGSYEQYF. Written as DNA, the CDR3 is TGTGCCAGTAGTACCTCCGGAGACGGGTCATACGAGCAGTACTTC.

The rearrangement links TRBV6-1 to TRBJ2-7; TRBD1 matches 8 bases. Germline CDR1 MNHNS, CDR2 SASEGT. This CDR3 contains 13 residues. The V and J ends lost 4 bases and 3 bases, in that order; junction bases with no gene match: 2. The CDR3 DNA follows: TGTGCCAGCAGTGCGACAGGGGTCTACGAGCAGTACTTC. As protein: CASSATGVYEQYF.

The rearrangement links TRBV19 to TRBJ2-3; a possible D gene is TRBD2 (5 bases). The CDR3 is 14 residues long. Germline lookup yields CDR1 LNHDA and CDR2 SQIVND (reference sequence). Trimming took off 2 bases at V and 2 bases at J, with 8 bases between the two ends. Here the CDR3 DNA reads TGTGCCAGTAGTATATCGGACTCCACAGATACGCAGTATTTT. It is translated as CASSISDSTDTQYF.

J is TRBJ2-3 and V is TRBV10-2; 9 nucleotides match TRBD1. Germline CDR1 WSHSY, CDR2 SAAADI. The CDR3 runs to 17 residues. V dropped 3 bases and J dropped 0; count of bases not matched to a gene: 7. As DNA, the CDR3 is TGCGCCAGCAGTGACTCCGGGACAGGGACTAGCACAGATACGCAGTATTTT. It translates to CASSDSGTGTSTDTQYF.

The chain combines TRBV13 with TRBJ1-1; D perhaps matches TRBD1 (5 bases). The CDR3 has 14 residues. Per the germline V gene, CDR1 is PRHDT and CDR2 is FYEKMQ (reference sequence). Trimming took off 5 bases at V and 4 bases at J, with 14 bases between the two ends. In nucleotides, the CDR3 is TGTGCCAGCAGCCACAGGACGGTCCGCACTGAAGCTTTCTTT. Translating it yields CASSHRTVRTEAFF.

The chain recombines TRBV27 with TRBJ2-7; weak D call: TRBD1 (5 bases). In germline, CDR1 is MNHEY, CDR2 SMNVEV (reference sequence). V shed 3 bases and J shed 3 bases, with 9 bases lying between them. The CDR3 length is 13 residues. The CDR3 protein is CASSFQGNYEQYF. The DNA for the CDR3 is TGTGCCAGCAGTTTCCAGGGAAACTACGAGCAGTACTTC.

By share, this clone ranks as medium-sized. V gene TRBV4-1 combines with J gene TRBJ2-7; 8 positions agree with TRBD1. The germline CDR1 and CDR2 sequences are MGHRA and YSYEKL. The CDR3 has 18 residues. V lost 0 bases to trimming and J lost 3 bases; unmatched junction nucleotides: 13. The CDR3 coding sequence is TGCGCCAGCAGCCAAGACCCAGGGTCAGGGGGCTTCGTCTACGAGCAGTACTTC. Amino acids: CASSQDPGSGGFVYEQYF.

V usage is TRBV6-5 and J usage is TRBJ2-3, with a possible D match to TRBD2 (5 bases). The CDR3 sequence is 15 residues long. Looked up from germline, CDR1 is MNHEY and CDR2 is SVGAGI. Trimming cost V 2 bases and J 1 base, with 10 bases left between them. The DNA of the CDR3 is TGTGCCAGCAGTTACCCAGGACTGGGCACAGATACGCAGTATTTT. It translates to CASSYPGLGTDTQYF.

The table lists this clone with a few counts. The CDR3 loop reads CASSQSSGVNTEAFF. The CDR3 DNA is TGCGCCAGCAGCCAATCGTCGGGGGTGAACACTGAAGCTTTCTTT. This sequence joins TRBV4-3 and TRBJ1-1; a weak D match, TRBD1 (5 bases). Germline V gives CDR1 LGHNA, CDR2 YSLEER. V lost 2 bases and J lost 0, with 10 bases in between. There are 15 residues in the CDR3.

The rearrangement joins TRBV29-1 to TRBJ2-5; 8 positions match TRBD2. CDR1 is SQVTM, CDR2 ANQGSEA, per germline. This CDR3 contains 14 residues. Trimming removed 2 bases from V and 2 bases from J; junction bases left unmatched: 4. CDR3 bases: TGCAGCGTTGAAATAGCGGGGTGGCAAGAGACCCAGTACTTC. It encodes CSVEIAGWQETQYF.

The V call is TRBV10-1, the J call TRBJ2-5, with 9 bases identical to TRBD2. The CDR3 covers 17 residues. Germline CDR1 reads WNHNN; CDR2 reads SYGVQD (reference sequence). V dropped 0 bases and J dropped 7; count of bases not matched to a gene: 12. CDR3 protein: CASSESSSGSPAGTQYF. The CDR3 DNA is TGCGCCAGCAGTGAGTCAAGTAGCGGGAGTCCGGCGGGGACCCAGTACTTC.

This chain connects TRBV19 to TRBJ2-1; weak D call: TRBD2 (5 bases). Trimming pared 5 bases from V and 7 bases from J, leaving 9 bases between. The CDR3 runs to 12 residues. The V gene's germline CDR1 is LNHDA and CDR2 SQIVND (reference sequence). The DNA of the CDR3 is TGTGCCAGTAGTGCCGGGGATAATGAGCAGTTCTTC. Translated, it gives CASSAGDNEQFF.

This chain connects TRBV4-3 to TRBJ2-5, with TRBD1 matching 9 bases. Trimming took 6 bases from V and 5 from J; bases not matched to a gene: 10. Looked up from germline, CDR1 is LGHNA and CDR2 is YSLEER. CDR3 size: 15 residues. The CDR3 nucleotides are TGCGCCAGCAGTACTACAGGGGGCTCTGGGGAGACCCAGTACTTC. Translated: CASSTTGGSGETQYF.

In this sample, this clone turned up once. This rearrangement joins TRBV9 to TRBJ2-7, with no clear D. CDR1 and CDR2 from the germline V gene are SGDLS and YYNGEE. The CDR3 runs 13 residues. Trimming removed 0 bases at V and 4 bases at J, with 8 bases between. The CDR3: CASSVGAAYEQYF. The CDR3 DNA follows: TGTGCCAGCAGCGTAGGGGCAGCTTACGAGCAGTACTTC.

This sequence joins TRBV4-1 and TRBJ2-5; 9 bases are shared with TRBD2. Germline CDR1 is MGHRA and CDR2 is YSYEKL. This CDR3 has 18 amino acids. J lost 5 bases, V lost 0 bases, and 13 bases had no gene match. The CDR3 DNA reads TGCGCCAGCAGCCAAGATCTTTCTCGGCTAGCGGGATTGGAGACCCAGTACTTC. This translates into CASSQDLSRLAGLETQYF.

The rearrangement uses TRBV7-9 and TRBJ1-1; no reliable D call. The ends were cut back, 2 bases at V and 1 base at J, with 5 bases in the middle. This CDR3 is 13 amino acids long. Germline-derived CDR1 and CDR2 are SEHNR and FQNEAQ (reference sequence). DNA for the CDR3: TGTGCCAGCAGCTTAACAGAGAACACTGAAGCTTTCTTT. Protein sequence: CASSLTENTEAFF.

This clone was counted between two and nine times. CDR3 nucleotide sequence: TGTGCCAGCAGCCAAGGTGGCATCGGGACAGTCCGCGAGCAGTACTTC. Its protein is CASSQGGIGTVREQYF. V gene TRBV14 combines with J gene TRBJ2-7; TRBD1 matches 7 bases. The CDR3 is 16 amino acids. Germline CDR1 SGHDN, CDR2 FVKESK. V gave up 1 base and J gave up 6 bases; unmatched junction bases: 12.

CDR3: CASSLAIHLPAYYEQYF. The CDR3 DNA sequence: TGTGCCAGCAGCTTAGCTATCCACCTACCCGCATACTACGAGCAGTACTTC. J is TRBJ2-7 and V is TRBV7-8, with D hard to call. The V end lost 0 bases, the J end lost 3 bases, and 18 bases lay between the germline ends. Germline values: CDR1 SGHVS, CDR2 FQNEAQ. This CDR3 spans 17 amino acids.